The rows below give T cell receptor beta chains drawn from one sample of a study of read filtering for tumor transcriptome and immune sequencing. TCRdb re-analysed the reads in MiXCR, keeping a single row per CDR3 protein. The sample has 120,000 or so distinct CDR3 sequences, roughly 13% seen once; the top ten hold approximately 9.9%. Source material: a population of CD138-negative cells sorted from bone marrow. These receptors came from a donor at least 40 years old with multiple myeloma. Each CDR3 is given with its conserved first and last residue. A D gene is named only where the DNA matches it firmly. Some rows have no size entry. The others give once, few or many, or a class for an expanded clone.

J: TRBJ2-1
size: many
D: .
V: TRBV19
DNA: TGTGCCAGTAGTATCGGACAGCCACCCTACAATGAGCAGTTCTTC
CDR3: CASSIGQPPYNEQFF

J: TRBJ1-5
size: many
D: .
V: TRBV3-1
DNA: TGTGCCAGCAGCCAAGATAATCGTCAGCCCCAGCATTTT
CDR3: CASSQDNRQPQHF

J: TRBJ2-5
size: .
D: .
V: TRBV15
DNA: TGTGCCACCAGCAGAGATCCGGGCGGTGCCGCCCAAGAGACCCAGTACTTC
CDR3: CATSRDPGGAAQETQYF

J: TRBJ1-5
size: many
D: .
V: TRBV6-5
DNA: TGTGCCAGCCGTGACACATTCAATCAGCCCCAGCATTTT
CDR3: CASRDTFNQPQHF

J: TRBJ2-6
size: many
D: .
V: TRBV6-1
DNA: TGTGCCAGCAGACCGGGACACAATTTCTCTGGGGCCAACGTCCTGACTTTC
CDR3: CASRPGHNFSGANVLTF

J: TRBJ2-2
size: many
D: .
V: TRBV4-1
DNA: TGCGCCAGCAGCCAAGTGGGGGGATGGAACACCGGGGAGCTGTTTTTT
CDR3: CASSQVGGWNTGELFF

J: TRBJ2-7
size: many
D: .
V: TRBV28
DNA: TGTGCCAGCAGCCAGGACAGTATCGAGCAGTACTTC
CDR3: CASSQDSIEQYF

J: TRBJ2-3
size: many
D: .
V: TRBV20-1
DNA: TGCAGTGCTAGGAATTGGGAACAGCGGGTCACAGATACGCAGTATTTT
CDR3: CSARNWEQRVTDTQYF

J: TRBJ1-1
size: many
D: TRBD1
V: TRBV7-2
DNA: TGTGCCAGCAGCTTAGGGGGACAGGGCTCAGCTTTCTTT
CDR3: CASSLGGQGSAFF

J: TRBJ2-5
size: many
D: .
V: TRBV20-1
DNA: TGCAGTGCCCCCGGACTAAGAGAGGCCCAGTACTTC
CDR3: CSAPGLREAQYF

J: TRBJ1-2
size: .
D: TRBD1
V: TRBV2
DNA: TGTGCCAGCAGAAACAGGGGGCCTGGCTACACCTTC
CDR3: CASRNRGPGYTF

J: TRBJ2-1
size: many
D: TRBD2
V: TRBV4-2
DNA: TGTGCCAGCAGCCAAGAGGGCGGGAGATACGGGGGAAATGAGCAGTTCTTC
CDR3: CASSQEGGRYGGNEQFF

J: TRBJ2-2
size: many
D: .
V: TRBV11-3
DNA: TGTGCCAGCAGCTTAGTGGCGGCAGCGAACACCGGGGAGCTGTTTTTT
CDR3: CASSLVAAANTGELFF

J: TRBJ2-2
size: many
D: .
V: TRBV5-1
DNA: TGCGCCAGCAGCTTCGGTCGGGGCGGCACCGGGGAGCTGTTTTTT
CDR3: CASSFGRGGTGELFF

J: TRBJ2-7
size: many
D: TRBD1
V: TRBV11-2
DNA: TGTGCCAGCAAGCCGAATCGGCGGGACAGGGGCGTCGAGCAGTACTTC
CDR3: CASKPNRRDRGVEQYF

J: TRBJ2-4
size: many
D: .
V: TRBV28
DNA: TGTGCCAGCAGTGCGGCAGGGAATGCCAAAAACATTCAGTACTTC
CDR3: CASSAAGNAKNIQYF

J: TRBJ1-2
size: many
D: .
V: TRBV12-3/TRBV12-4
DNA: TGTGCCAGCTCTCTCTTGGGACAATATAACTATGGCTACACCTTC
CDR3: CASSLLGQYNYGYTF

J: TRBJ2-1
size: many
D: TRBD2
V: TRBV5-8
DNA: TGTGCCAGCAGCCGCGGGACTAGCGGGAGACTTTACAATGAGCAGTTCTTC
CDR3: CASSRGTSGRLYNEQFF

J: TRBJ2-3
size: many
D: TRBD1
V: TRBV7-2
DNA: TGTGCCAGCAGCTTGGACAGGATTGATACGCAGTATTTT
CDR3: CASSLDRIDTQYF

J: TRBJ1-1
size: many
D: TRBD1
V: TRBV6-5
DNA: TGTGCCAGCAGACAAACGGGACAGGGAGTCGGTGAAGCTTTCTTT
CDR3: CASRQTGQGVGEAFF

J: TRBJ1-2
size: many
D: .
V: TRBV7-2
DNA: TGTGCCAGCAGCTTAGCCCTAGAAGCTGGGGGCGCGAAGCACTTC
CDR3: CASSLALEAGGAKHF

J: TRBJ1-1
size: many
D: .
V: TRBV29-1
DNA: TGCAGCGTTGAATGGGGGGCGAACACTGAAGCTTTCTTT
CDR3: CSVEWGANTEAFF

J: TRBJ2-7
size: many
D: TRBD1
V: TRBV7-9
DNA: TGTGCCAGCGCCCGGGACAGCCCCTACGAGCAGTACTTC
CDR3: CASARDSPYEQYF

J: TRBJ1-5
size: many
D: .
V: TRBV7-2
DNA: TGTGCCAGCAGTTACACAGGGAACTCGGACCAGCCCCAGCATTTT
CDR3: CASSYTGNSDQPQHF

J: TRBJ2-7
size: .
D: .
V: TRBV10-3
DNA: TGTGCCATCAGTGAGAACTACGAGCAGTACTTC
CDR3: CAISENYEQYF

J: TRBJ1-4
size: many
D: .
V: TRBV5-1
DNA: TGCGCCAGCAGCTTGGCAGGGATGGTTGAAAAACTGTTTTTT
CDR3: CASSLAGMVEKLFF

J: TRBJ2-3
size: many
D: .
V: TRBV3-1
DNA: TGTGCCAGCAGCCAAGATCGGTCCCAGCACACAGATACGCAGTATTTT
CDR3: CASSQDRSQHTDTQYF

J: TRBJ2-1
size: few
D: .
V: TRBV12-3/TRBV12-4
DNA: TGTGCCAGCAGTTTATTGGGGGCCGGCTCCTACAATGAGCAGTTCTTC
CDR3: CASSLLGAGSYNEQFF

J: TRBJ1-1
size: few
D: .
V: TRBV10-3
DNA: TGTGCCATCAGTGACCGGGGACGGCCGAACACTGAAGCTTTCTTT
CDR3: CAISDRGRPNTEAFF

J: TRBJ2-7
size: .
D: TRBD1
V: TRBV28
DNA: TGTGCCAGCAGAAACCCGGGACAGGGTCCCTACGAGCAGTACTTC
CDR3: CASRNPGQGPYEQYF

J: TRBJ1-1
size: many
D: .
V: TRBV6-1
DNA: TGTGCCAGCACCTCGCGGGAGGGGGCTGAAGCTTTCTTT
CDR3: CASTSREGAEAFF

J: TRBJ2-1
size: many
D: TRBD1
V: TRBV12-3/TRBV12-4
DNA: TGTGCCAGCAGTCGACAGGGCAATAACAATGAGCAGTTCTTC
CDR3: CASSRQGNNNEQFF

J: TRBJ2-7
size: few
D: TRBD2
V: TRBV28
DNA: TGTGTTGCGGGAGGGAGCTCCTACGAGCAGTACTTC
CDR3: CVAGGSSYEQYF

J: TRBJ2-3
size: .
D: TRBD2
V: TRBV20-1
DNA: TGCAGTGCTATTCGAGCGACAGGGACTAGCGGGGGGGAAGGGGATACGCAGTATTTT
CDR3: CSAIRATGTSGGEGDTQYF

J: TRBJ1-1
size: .
D: .
V: TRBV14
DNA: TGTGCCAGCAGCCGAACCCGACAGACTGAAGCTCTCTTT
CDR3: CASSRTRQTEALF

J: TRBJ1-1
size: .
D: TRBD1
V: TRBV5-1
DNA: TGCGCCAGCAGCTTTGCAGGGGGTGACACTGAAGCTTTCTTT
CDR3: CASSFAGGDTEAFF